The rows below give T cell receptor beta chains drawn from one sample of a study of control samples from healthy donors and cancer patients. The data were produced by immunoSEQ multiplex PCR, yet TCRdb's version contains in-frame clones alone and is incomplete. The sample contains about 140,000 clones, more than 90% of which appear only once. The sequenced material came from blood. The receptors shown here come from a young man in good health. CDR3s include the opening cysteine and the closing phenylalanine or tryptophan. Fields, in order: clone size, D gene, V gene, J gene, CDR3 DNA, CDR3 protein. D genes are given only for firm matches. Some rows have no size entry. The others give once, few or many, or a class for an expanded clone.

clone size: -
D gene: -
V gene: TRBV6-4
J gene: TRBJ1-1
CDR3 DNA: TGTGCCAGCAGTGTGACAGCAAACACTGAAGCTTTCTTT
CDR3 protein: CASSVTANTEAFF

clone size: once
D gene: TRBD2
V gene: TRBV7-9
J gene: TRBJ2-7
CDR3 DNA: TGTGCCAGCAGCCCGCGCGGGAGGGTCAACGAGCAGTACTTC
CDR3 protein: CASSPRGRVNEQYF

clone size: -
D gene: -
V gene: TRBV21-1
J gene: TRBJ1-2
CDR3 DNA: TGTGCCAGCAGTCCCCACCGGGGGCTATGGTATTTGAGCTACACCTTC
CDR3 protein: CASSPHRGLWYLSYTF

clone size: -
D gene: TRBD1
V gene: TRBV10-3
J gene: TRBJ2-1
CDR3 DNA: TGTGCCATCGGCGCGGGACAGGCCCTTCGATTAGAGCAGTTCTTC
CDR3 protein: CAIGAGQALRLEQFF

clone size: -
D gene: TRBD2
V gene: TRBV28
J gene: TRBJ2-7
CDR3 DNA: TGTGCCAGCAGTGGCCTGGGACTAGGATCATACGAGCAGTACTTC
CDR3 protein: CASSGLGLGSYEQYF

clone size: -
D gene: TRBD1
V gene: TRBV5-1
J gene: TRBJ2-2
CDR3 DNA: TGCGCCAGCAGCACAAGGGACAGATTAAACACCGGGGAGCTGTTTTTT
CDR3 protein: CASSTRDRLNTGELFF

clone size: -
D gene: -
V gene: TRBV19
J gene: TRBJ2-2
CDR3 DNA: TGTGCCAGTAGAGTGGCCGGGGAGCTGTTTTTT
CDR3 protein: CASRVAGELFF

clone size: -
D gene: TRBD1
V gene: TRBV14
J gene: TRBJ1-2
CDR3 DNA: TGTGCCAGCAGCCCCCAGGACAGGGGGAACTATGGCTACACCTTC
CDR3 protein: CASSPQDRGNYGYTF

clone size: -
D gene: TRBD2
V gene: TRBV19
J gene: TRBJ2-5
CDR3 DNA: TGTGCCAGTAGTCCTAGCGGGAGAGAGACCCAGTACTTC
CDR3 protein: CASSPSGRETQYF

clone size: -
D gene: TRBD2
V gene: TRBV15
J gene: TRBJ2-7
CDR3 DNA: TGTGCCACCAGCAGAGAGCTAATAGCGGGAGGTACCTACGAGCAGTACTTC
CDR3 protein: CATSRELIAGGTYEQYF

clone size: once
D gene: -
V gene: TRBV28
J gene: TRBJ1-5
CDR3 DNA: TGTGCCAGCAGTTCCCACCTTAGCCATAGCAATCAGCCCCAGCATTTT
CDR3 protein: CASSSHLSHSNQPQHF

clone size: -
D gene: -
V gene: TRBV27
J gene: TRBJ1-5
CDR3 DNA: TGTGCCAGCAGTTTCCCGGGACAATATAGCAATCAGCCCCAGCATTTT
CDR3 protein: CASSFPGQYSNQPQHF

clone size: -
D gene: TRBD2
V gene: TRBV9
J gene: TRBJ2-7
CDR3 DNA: TGTGCCAGCAGCGCGGGACTAGTCTACGAGCAGTACTTC
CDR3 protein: CASSAGLVYEQYF

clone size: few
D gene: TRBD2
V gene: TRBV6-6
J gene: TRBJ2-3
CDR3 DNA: TGTGCCAGCAGTCGGACTAGCGGGAGGGGAGATACGCAGTATTTT
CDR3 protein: CASSRTSGRGDTQYF

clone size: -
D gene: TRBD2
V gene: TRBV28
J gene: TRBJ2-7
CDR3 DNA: TGTGCCAGCAGCCCACCGGGACTAGAGAACGAGCAGTACTTC
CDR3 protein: CASSPPGLENEQYF

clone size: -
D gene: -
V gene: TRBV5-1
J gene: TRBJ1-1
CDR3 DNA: TGCGCCAGCAGCGGCGTTGGAGGGCTGAACACTGAAGCTTTCTTT
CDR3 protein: CASSGVGGLNTEAFF

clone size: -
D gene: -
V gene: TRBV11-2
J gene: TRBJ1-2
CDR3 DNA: TGTGCCAGCAGCTTGGGGAGGAACTATGGCTACACCTTC
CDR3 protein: CASSLGRNYGYTF

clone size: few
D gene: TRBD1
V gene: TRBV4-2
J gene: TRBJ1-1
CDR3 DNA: TGTGCCAGCAGCCAGGACAGGGAGAGCACTGAAGCTTTCTTT
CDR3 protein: CASSQDRESTEAFF

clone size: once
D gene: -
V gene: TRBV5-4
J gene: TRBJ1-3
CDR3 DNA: TGTGCCAGCAGCTTACAGGGCTCTGGAAACACCATATATTTT
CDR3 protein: CASSLQGSGNTIYF

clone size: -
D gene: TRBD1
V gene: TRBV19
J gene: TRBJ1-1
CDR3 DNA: TGTGCCAGTAGTGATCGGACAGGGGCTTTTATAACTGAAGCTTTCTTT
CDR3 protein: CASSDRTGAFITEAFF

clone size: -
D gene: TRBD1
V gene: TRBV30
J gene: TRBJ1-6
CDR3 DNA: TGTGCCTGGAGTAGGTCAGGGGGCGATTGGCCAAGTGGTAATTCACCCCTCCACTTT
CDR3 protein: CAWSRSGGDWPSGNSPLHF

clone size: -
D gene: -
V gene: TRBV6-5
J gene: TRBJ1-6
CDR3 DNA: TGTGCCAGCAGTTTACGGGATTCACCCCTCCACTTT
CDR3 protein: CASSLRDSPLHF

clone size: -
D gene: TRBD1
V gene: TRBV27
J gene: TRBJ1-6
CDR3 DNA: TGTGCCAGCAGTTTAGGAGGGACAGGGAATTCACCCCTCCACTTT
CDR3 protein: CASSLGGTGNSPLHF

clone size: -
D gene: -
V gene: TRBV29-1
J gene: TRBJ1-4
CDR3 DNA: TGCAGCGTTGACTTTGGTGAAAAACTGTTTTTT
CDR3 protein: CSVDFGEKLFF

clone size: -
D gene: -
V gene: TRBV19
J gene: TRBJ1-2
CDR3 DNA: TGTGCCAGTAACACAGGACTAGCTAACTATGGCTACACCTTC
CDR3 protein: CASNTGLANYGYTF

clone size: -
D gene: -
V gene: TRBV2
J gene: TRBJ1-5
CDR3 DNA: TGTGCCAGCAGTTACACGGTCGCAGTACGTAATGCGCCCCAGCATTTT
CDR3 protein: CASSYTVAVRNAPQHF

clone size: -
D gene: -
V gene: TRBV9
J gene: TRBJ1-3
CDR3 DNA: TGTGCCAGCAGCGTATCGGGGGGATTTGGAAACACCATATATTTT
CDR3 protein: CASSVSGGFGNTIYF

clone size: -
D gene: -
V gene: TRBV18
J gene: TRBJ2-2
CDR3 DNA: TGTGCCAGCTCACCGACAACGAACACCGGGGAGCTGTTTTTT
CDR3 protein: CASSPTTNTGELFF

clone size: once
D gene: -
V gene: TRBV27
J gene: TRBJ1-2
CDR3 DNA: TGTGCCAGCAGTTTGGAGGCAGGGCTAGGCTACACCTTC
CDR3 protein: CASSLEAGLGYTF

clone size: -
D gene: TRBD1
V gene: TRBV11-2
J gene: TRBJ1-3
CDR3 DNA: TGTGCCAGCAGCCGGGACAGGACCATTGAAACCATATATTTT
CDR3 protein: CASSRDRTIETIYF

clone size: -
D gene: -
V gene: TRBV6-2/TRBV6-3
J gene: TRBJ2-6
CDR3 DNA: TGTGCCAGCAGTTACTCAGGGTCTGGGGCCAACGTCCTGACTTTC
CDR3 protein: CASSYSGSGANVLTF

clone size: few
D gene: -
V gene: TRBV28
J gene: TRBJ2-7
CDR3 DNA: TGTGCCAGCAGTTTACAGACCCTTTTAACCTACGAGCAGTACTTC
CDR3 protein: CASSLQTLLTYEQYF

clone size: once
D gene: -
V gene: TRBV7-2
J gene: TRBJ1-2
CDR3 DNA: TGTGCCAGCAGCCCCGACGGTCAGGTGTTCTATGGCTACACCTTC
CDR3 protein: CASSPDGQVFYGYTF

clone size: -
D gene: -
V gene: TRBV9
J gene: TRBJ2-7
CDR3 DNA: TGTGCCAGCAGCCCGGAGGGCGGACCCTACGAGCAGTACTTC
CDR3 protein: CASSPEGGPYEQYF

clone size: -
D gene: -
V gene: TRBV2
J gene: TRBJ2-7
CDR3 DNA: TGTGCCAGCAGTGGGGCTCTGGGAGGCTACGAGCAGTACTTC
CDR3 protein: CASSGALGGYEQYF

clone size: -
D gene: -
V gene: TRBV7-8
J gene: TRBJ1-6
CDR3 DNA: TGTGCCAGCAGCTTAGACCAGAATTCACCCCTCCACTTT
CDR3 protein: CASSLDQNSPLHF

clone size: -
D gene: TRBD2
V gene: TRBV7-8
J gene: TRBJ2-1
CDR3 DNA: TGTGCCAGCAGAATAACGGGAACTTGGAGCGGGAGGGACTCCTACAATGAGCAGTTCTTC
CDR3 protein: CASRITGTWSGRDSYNEQFF

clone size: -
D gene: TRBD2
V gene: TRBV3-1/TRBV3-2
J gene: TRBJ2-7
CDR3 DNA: TGTGCCAGCAGGATAGCGGGAGGGCCAGCCGAGCAGTACTTC
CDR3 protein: CASRIAGGPAEQYF

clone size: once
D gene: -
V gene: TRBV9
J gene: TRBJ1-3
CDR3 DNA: TGTGCCAGCAGCGTAGGGTCCCACACTGGCAACACCATATATTTT
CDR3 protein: CASSVGSHTGNTIYF

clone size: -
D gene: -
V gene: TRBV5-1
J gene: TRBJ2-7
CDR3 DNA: TGCGCCAGCAGCTTTGGAGGGAGGAGCAACGAGCAGTACTTC
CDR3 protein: CASSFGGRSNEQYF

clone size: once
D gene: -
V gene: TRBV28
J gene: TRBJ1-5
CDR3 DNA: TGTGCCAGCAGTTCCAGTCATCAGCCCCAGCATTTT
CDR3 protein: CASSSSHQPQHF